This TCR beta chain was observed in a study of T cell changes during pregnancy in multiple sclerosis. V dropped 5 bases and J dropped 0 bases, with 14 bases sitting between them. CDR1 and CDR2 from the germline V gene are SEHNR and FQNEAQ (reference sequence). The CDR3 sequence is 16 residues long. Libraries were prepared by immunoSEQ multiplex PCR; TCRdb keeps only in-frame clonotypes and omits some of them. The table shows under 70,000 clones, with around 90% occurring only once. This rearrangement joins TRBV7-9 to TRBJ1-5, with D uncertain. The sample consisted of CD4+ T cells from peripheral blood mononuclear cells, taken in the first trimester of pregnancy. The sequence came from a female donor with multiple sclerosis, enrolled in a pregnancy study. The CDR3 DNA sequence: TGTGCCAGCAGCCCCCAAGACTGGAATAGCAATCAGCCCCAGCATTTT. The encoded protein is CASSPQDWNSNQPQHF.